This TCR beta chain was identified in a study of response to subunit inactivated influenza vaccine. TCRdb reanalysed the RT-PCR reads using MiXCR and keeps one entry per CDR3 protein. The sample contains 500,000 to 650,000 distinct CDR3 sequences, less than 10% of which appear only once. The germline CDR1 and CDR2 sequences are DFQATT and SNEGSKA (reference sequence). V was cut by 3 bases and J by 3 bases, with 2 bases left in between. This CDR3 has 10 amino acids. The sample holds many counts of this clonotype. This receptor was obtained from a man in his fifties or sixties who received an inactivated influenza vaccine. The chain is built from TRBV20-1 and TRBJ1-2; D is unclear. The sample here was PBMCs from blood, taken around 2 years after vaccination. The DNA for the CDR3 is TGCAGTGCTAGTGACTATGGCTACACCTTC. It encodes CSASDYGYTF.